The 8 T cell receptor beta chains below come from one sample, sequenced in a study of OX40 agonist ivuxolimab in advanced cancers. Clones were sequenced by immunoSEQ multiplex PCR, and TCRdb holds only the in-frame ones, with some missing. The data show about 53,000 clones, about four fifths seen once. The material sequenced was CD4+ or CD8+ T cells sorted from blood, taken in a trial of the OX40 agonist ivuxolimab. These receptors were obtained from an adult with an advanced solid tumor such as melanoma, head and neck, liver or kidney cancer.

The genes are TRBV7-3 and TRBJ2-1; 8 bases align to TRBD2. This CDR3 is built from 15 residues. Germline V gene lookup returns CDR1 SGHTA and CDR2 FQGTGA. V lost 5 bases to trimming and J lost 5 bases; unmatched junction nucleotides: 8. The CDR3 DNA is TGTGCCAGCAGCCCAGCGGGAGCTGGGGACAATGAGCAGTTCTTC. This codes for CASSPAGAGDNEQFF.

This clone has just one count. J is TRBJ1-2 and V is TRBV4-1; 11 bases fit TRBD1. Looked up from germline, CDR1 is MGHRA and CDR2 is YSYEKL. CDR3 length equals 15 residues. Trimming cost V 2 bases and J 3 bases; bases outside gene matches: 2. The chain's CDR3 is CASSQWTGGHYGYTF. The CDR3 DNA reads TGCGCCAGCAGCCAATGGACAGGGGGCCACTATGGCTACACCTTC.

The V gene is TRBV7-8, the J gene TRBJ2-5; TRBD1 aligns across 7 bases. V was clipped by 5 bases and J by 4 bases; unmatched bases: 7. The germline V gene encodes CDR1 SGHVS and CDR2 FQNEAQ. The CDR3 contains 14 residues. CDR3: CASSPDRVGETQYF. In nucleotides, the CDR3 is TGTGCCAGCAGCCCCGACAGGGTAGGAGAGACCCAGTACTTC. The full variable domain, with the rest looked up from reference TRBV7-8 and TRBJ2-5, is GAGVSQSPRYKVAKRGQDVALRCDPISGHVSLFWYQQALGQGPEFLTYFQNEAQLDKSGLPSDRFFAERPEGSVSTLKIQRTQQEDSAVYLCASSPDRVGETQYFGPGTRLLVL.

V is TRBV18 and J is TRBJ2-7, with D tentatively TRBD1 or TRBD2 (6 bases each). This CDR3 spans 16 amino acids. V was clipped by 3 bases and J by 0 bases, with 15 bases between them. Germline loops: CDR1 KGHSH, CDR2 LQKENI. The CDR3 sequence is CASSPRGAASSYEQYF. CDR3 nucleotide sequence: TGTGCCAGCTCACCGAGGGGGGCGGCGAGCTCCTACGAGCAGTACTTC.

The chain uses TRBV12-5 and TRBJ1-6; D not resolved. Germline lookup yields CDR1 LGHNT and CDR2 FRNRAP. The length of the CDR3 is 13 residues. V lost 6 bases and J 7 bases, leaving 10 bases between the germline ends. The CDR3 is CASGSTTNSPLHF. As DNA, the CDR3 is TGTGCTAGTGGCTCGACGACGAATTCACCCCTCCACTTT.

The genes are TRBV27 and TRBJ1-5; no definite D call. Trimming cost V 3 bases and J 3 bases, with 9 bases left between them. The CDR3 has 14 residues. Germline assignment: CDR1 MNHEY and CDR2 SMNVEV (reference sequence). The CDR3 DNA is TGTGCCAGCAGTTTCTCGGGGTACAATCAGCCCCAGCATTTT. It is translated as CASSFSGYNQPQHF.

Concerning this clone itself: A junction boundary mismatches the germline segment, possibly from a read error. The chain has TRBV10-1 and TRBJ1-6, with D perhaps matching TRBD1 (5 bases). Per the germline V gene, CDR1 is WNHNN and CDR2 is SYGVQD (reference sequence). The CDR3 sequence is 15 residues long. For the CDR3, the DNA is TGCGCCAGCAGAGAGTTCCGGGACGGCGGTTCACCCCTCCACTTT. Translating it yields CASREFRDGGSPLHF.

The sample holds a few counts of this clone. This sample includes further DNA sequences coding for the same CDR3. This chain connects TRBV2 to TRBJ1-2; no definite D call. The length of the CDR3 is 14 residues. Looked up from germline, CDR1 is SNHLY and CDR2 is FYNNEI. Deletions cut 0 bases from V and 2 bases from J, with 7 bases between. The chain's CDR3 is CASSEAARNYGYTF. CDR3 bases: TGTGCCAGCAGTGAAGCAGCACGAAACTATGGCTACACCTTC.